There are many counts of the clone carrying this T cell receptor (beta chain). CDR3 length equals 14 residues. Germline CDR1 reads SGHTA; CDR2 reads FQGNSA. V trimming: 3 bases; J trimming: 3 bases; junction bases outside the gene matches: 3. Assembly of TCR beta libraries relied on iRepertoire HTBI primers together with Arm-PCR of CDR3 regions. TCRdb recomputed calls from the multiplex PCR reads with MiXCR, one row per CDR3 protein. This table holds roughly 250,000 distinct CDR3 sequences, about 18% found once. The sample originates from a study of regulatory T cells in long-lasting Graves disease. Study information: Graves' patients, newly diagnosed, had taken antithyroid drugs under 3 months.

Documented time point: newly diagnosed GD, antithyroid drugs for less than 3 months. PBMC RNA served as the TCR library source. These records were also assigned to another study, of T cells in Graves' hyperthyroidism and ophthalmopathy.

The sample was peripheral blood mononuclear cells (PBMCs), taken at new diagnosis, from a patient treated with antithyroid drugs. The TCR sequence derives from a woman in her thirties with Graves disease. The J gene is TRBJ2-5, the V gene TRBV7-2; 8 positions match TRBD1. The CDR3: CASSFDRGEETQYF. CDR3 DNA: TGTGCCAGCAGCTTCGACAGGGGAGAAGAGACCCAGTACTTC.